This T cell receptor beta chain was identified during a study of OX40 agonist ivuxolimab in advanced cancers. Study background: The eligibility criteria allowed prior anti-PD-1, anti-PD-L1 or anti-CTLA-4 therapy, and 40% had some.

A note on this clone: Its antigen is currently unknown.

Study-wide results and caveats: CD4+ and CD8+ blood T cells expanded clonally by week 6 at 0.1 to 3.0 mg/kg.

The CDR3 covers 14 residues. V shed 4 bases and J 7 bases; nucleotides not matched to a gene: 8. Germline V gives CDR1 MNHEY, CDR2 SMNVEV (reference sequence). Enrollment shut out patients with autoimmune disease history or systemic immunosuppression. Assay used: immunoSEQ multiplex PCR; TCRdb lists only in-frame clones, some missing. The sample includes over 25,000 clones, 70% to 90% of them seen just once. The sequencing here drew on CD4+ or CD8+ T cells sorted from blood, taken in a trial of the OX40 agonist ivuxolimab. The clonotype originates from an adult with an advanced solid tumor such as melanoma, head and neck, liver or kidney cancer. The V gene is TRBV27, the J gene TRBJ1-2; 8 nucleotides match TRBD1. Here the CDR3 DNA reads TGTGCCAGCAGTTCGCAGACAGGGGAGTTTGGCTACACCTTC. Amino acids: CASSSQTGEFGYTF.